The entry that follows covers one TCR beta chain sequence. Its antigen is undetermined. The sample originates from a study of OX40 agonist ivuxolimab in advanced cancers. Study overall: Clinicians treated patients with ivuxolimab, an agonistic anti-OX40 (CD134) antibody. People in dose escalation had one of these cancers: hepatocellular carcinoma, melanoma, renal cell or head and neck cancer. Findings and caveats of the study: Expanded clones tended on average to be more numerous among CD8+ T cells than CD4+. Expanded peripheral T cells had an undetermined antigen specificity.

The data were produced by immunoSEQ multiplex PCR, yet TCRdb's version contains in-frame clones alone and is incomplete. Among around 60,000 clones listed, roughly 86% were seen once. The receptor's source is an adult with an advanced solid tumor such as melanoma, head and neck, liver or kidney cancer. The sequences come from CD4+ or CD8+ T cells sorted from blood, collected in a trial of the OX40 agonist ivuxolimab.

The CDR3 is CASSIDLISGNTIYF. The CDR3 coding sequence is TGTGCCAGTAGTATAGATTTGATCTCTGGAAACACCATATATTTT. The V gene is TRBV19, the J gene TRBJ1-3; D is undetermined. This CDR3 is 15 amino acids long. CDR1 is LNHDA, CDR2 SQIVND, per germline (reference sequence). V lost 0 bases, J lost 0 bases, and 6 bases lay in between.